These 32 T cell receptor beta chains share one sample of origin, sequenced in a study of blood T cell repertoires in COVID-19 (dated by TCRdb to about 2020). Libraries were constructed by the immunoSEQ multiplex PCR assay. TCRdb took over this immuneACCESS table, retaining in-frame rearrangements with V and J assigned. Such tables are incomplete; in checked studies, under half of the missing clones stem from an unresolved V gene, and the remainder is unexplained. The sample table lists 90,000 to 110,000 clones, around four fifths of them with a count of one. Around a sixth of the sample lies in the top ten. Sequenced material: peripheral blood. The receptors originated from a woman in her sixties with acute or convalescent COVID-19.

The chain uses TRBV30 and TRBJ1-1; 7 nucleotides match TRBD1. Germline CDR1 reads GTSNPN; CDR2 reads SVGIG (reference sequence). The CDR3 consists of 13 residues. V was clipped by 2 bases and J by 7 bases; unmatched bases: 7. The CDR3 loop reads CAWSSGTAGEAFF. DNA of the CDR3: TGTGCCTGGAGTTCCGGGACAGCGGGTGAAGCTTTCTTT.

This chain joins TRBV11-3 and TRBJ2-1; D might be TRBD2 (6 bases). The CDR3 covers 14 residues. Germline loops: CDR1 SGHNT, CDR2 YENEEA. V was clipped by 6 bases and J by 5 bases, with 14 bases between them. The CDR3 DNA is TGTGCCAGCAGGTTAACCGGGACTCACAATGAGCAGTTCTTC. Amino acid sequence: CASRLTGTHNEQFF.

The genes are TRBV27 and TRBJ2-1; 8 nucleotides line up with TRBD2. Germline-derived CDR1 and CDR2 are MNHEY and SMNVEV (reference sequence). The length of the CDR3 is 13 residues. The junction had 3 bases not matched to a gene; V was cut back by 3 bases and J by 8 bases. CDR3 in amino acids: CASSFREGDEQFF. The CDR3 bases are TGTGCCAGCAGTTTTCGGGAGGGGGATGAGCAGTTCTTC.

This chain's CDR3 is CASSIADRVNEKLFF. DNA for the CDR3: TGTGCCAGTAGTATAGCGGACAGAGTTAATGAAAAACTGTTTTTT. This sequence joins TRBV19 and TRBJ1-4; possibly TRBD1 for D (6 bases). This CDR3 region has 15 residues. CDR1 and CDR2 from the germline V gene are LNHDA and SQIVND (reference sequence). V gave up 1 base and J gave up 4 bases, with 10 bases separating them.

The rearrangement uses TRBV27 and TRBJ1-6, with D perhaps matching TRBD1 (6 bases). V dropped 8 bases and J dropped 8 bases, with 16 bases sitting between them. CDR3 size: 14 residues. In germline, CDR1 is MNHEY, CDR2 SMNVEV (reference sequence). The CDR3 spells CASLPTGMDSPLHF. The CDR3 DNA reads as TGTGCCAGCCTGCCTACAGGGATGGATTCACCCCTCCACTTT.

V and J are TRBV28 and TRBJ1-4, with 8 bases matching TRBD1. In germline, CDR1 is MDHEN, CDR2 SYDVKM. This CDR3 spans 14 amino acids. After removal of 8 bases from V and 3 bases from J, the junction contained 5 bases not matched to a gene. CDR3 residues: CASFDRGPNEKLFF. The CDR3 DNA reads as TGTGCCAGCTTCGACAGGGGCCCTAATGAAAAACTGTTTTTT.

The gene calls are TRBV25-1 and TRBJ2-1; D might be TRBD2 (5 bases). The length of the CDR3 is 14 residues. V gave up 1 base and J gave up 7 bases, with 11 bases separating them. Germline V CDR1 and CDR2: MGHDK, SYGVNS. This chain's CDR3 is CASSELDLGNEQFF. CDR3 nucleotides: TGTGCCAGCAGTGAATTGGACTTGGGGAATGAGCAGTTCTTC.

This sequence joins TRBV7-3 and TRBJ2-1; perhaps TRBD2 as D (5 bases). V lost 5 bases to trimming and J lost 3 bases, with 17 bases between them. CDR1 SGHTA and CDR2 FQGTGA come from the germline V gene. CDR3 length: 16 amino acids. This CDR3 is CASSNRGGRYYNEQFF. CDR3 DNA sequence: TGTGCCAGCAGCAACCGAGGTGGGAGATACTACAATGAGCAGTTCTTC.

V gene TRBV4-3 combines with J gene TRBJ2-2, with 12 bases that match TRBD2. The V and J ends lost 3 bases and 8 bases, in that order; junction bases with no gene match: 1. CDR1 LGHNA and CDR2 YSLEER come from the germline V gene. The CDR3 consists of 14 residues. CDR3 coding DNA: TGCGCCAGCAGCCAGACTAGCGGGAGAGGGGAGCTGTTTTTT. This translates into CASSQTSGRGELFF.

The genes are TRBV24-1 and TRBJ2-3; 7 bases map to TRBD2. Germline loops: CDR1 KGHDR, CDR2 SFDVKD. After removal of 9 bases from V and 1 base from J, the junction contained 3 bases not matched to a gene. This CDR3 has 13 amino acids. CDR3 in DNA: TGTGCCACCGGCCGGGGGGGCACAGATACGCAGTATTTT. Its protein is CATGRGGTDTQYF.

Only a few counts were recorded for this clone. As DNA, the CDR3 is TGCAGCGTGGGACAGGGGGGTACAAGGACTGAAGCTTTCTTT. It codes for CSVGQGGTRTEAFF. The chain uses TRBV29-1 and TRBJ1-1, with 11 nucleotides matching TRBD1. CDR1 and CDR2 from the germline V gene are SQVTM and ANQGSEA. The J segment lost 5 bases and the V segment lost 6 bases, leaving 8 bases of the junction unmatched. This CDR3 is 14 amino acids long.

This clone was detected once. The chain links TRBV27 to TRBJ1-5; D gene unclear. The germline V gene encodes CDR1 MNHEY and CDR2 SMNVEV (reference sequence). Trimming pared 6 bases from V and 11 bases from J, leaving 20 bases between. This CDR3 has 14 amino acids. The CDR3 here is CASRRASTSRAQHF. The DNA of the CDR3 is TGTGCCAGCAGAAGAGCAAGTACGTCGCGCGCCCAGCATTTT.

This sequence joins TRBV7-2 and TRBJ2-1; 11 bases agree with TRBD1. Per germline, CDR1 SGHTA and CDR2 FQGNSA. The CDR3 has 15 residues. With V trimmed by 3 bases and J by 8 bases, 6 bases remained unmatched. The CDR3 sequence is CASSFRTGGADEQFF. Written as DNA, the CDR3 is TGTGCCAGCAGCTTCCGGACAGGGGGCGCGGATGAGCAGTTCTTC.

The genes are TRBV5-1 and TRBJ2-3, with D unresolved. V gave up 7 bases and J gave up 0 bases, with 12 bases separating them. From germline, CDR1 is SGHRS and CDR2 YFSETQ. The CDR3 runs to 14 residues. CDR3 sequence (DNA): TGCGCCAGCCGCACCCAGACTAGCACAGATACGCAGTATTTT. Translation: CASRTQTSTDTQYF.

This clone was seen once. J is TRBJ1-1 and V is TRBV11-2; 9 bases match TRBD1. Germline loops: CDR1 SGHAT, CDR2 FQNNGV. V dropped 7 bases and J dropped 0; count of bases not matched to a gene: 9. CDR3 length: 16 amino acids. CDR3 amino acids: CASTPGTGPLNTEAFF. The CDR3 region has the DNA TGTGCCAGCACCCCCGGGACAGGGCCCCTGAACACTGAAGCTTTCTTT. Looking up the rest from reference TRBV11-2 and TRBJ1-1 gives the full variable domain: EAGVAQSPRYKIIEKRQSVAFWCNPISGHATLYWYQQILGQGPKLLIQFQNNGVVDDSQLPKDRFSAERLKGVDSTLKIQPAKLEDSAVYLCASTPGTGPLNTEAFFGQGTRLTVV.

The rearrangement links TRBV11-2 to TRBJ1-6; D not certain. CDR1 SGHAT and CDR2 FQNNGV come from the germline V gene. This CDR3 contains 14 residues. Trimming removed 1 base from V and 11 bases from J, with 12 bases in between. The CDR3 DNA follows: TGTGCCAGCAGCTTAGGCCGCGAGGCAACACCCCTCCACTTT. Protein product: CASSLGREATPLHF.

The chain employs TRBV2 and TRBJ1-6; 9 bases match TRBD1. The CDR3 is made up of 15 amino acids. Per the germline V gene, CDR1 is SNHLY and CDR2 is FYNNEI. Trimming removed 6 bases from V and 6 bases from J; junction bases left unmatched: 6. CDR3 bases: TGTGCCAGCAGACGTCGGGGACAGGGTAATTCACCCCTCCACTTT. Its translation is CASRRRGQGNSPLHF.

The rearrangement links TRBV19 to TRBJ1-6; TRBD1 matches 9 bases. The junction had 7 bases not matched to a gene; V was cut back by 6 bases and J by 7 bases. Germline V gene sequence: CDR1 LNHDA, CDR2 SQIVND (reference sequence). The CDR3 totals 15 residues. The CDR3 coding sequence is TGTGCCAGTAGCAATCGACAGGGGGGAAATTCACCCCTCCACTTT. Protein sequence: CASSNRQGGNSPLHF.

This clone was seen a few times. V and J are TRBV5-1 and TRBJ1-2, with no clear D. This CDR3 comprises 13 residues. V was pared by 9 bases and J by 6 bases, with 18 bases between. In germline, CDR1 is SGHRS, CDR2 YFSETQ. Written as DNA, the CDR3 is TGCGCCACCGCAGTGGGGAGAAAAGATGGCTACACCTTC. Encoded protein: CATAVGRKDGYTF.

V usage is TRBV4-1 and J usage is TRBJ1-1, with D possibly TRBD1 on 6 matching bases. The CDR3 is made up of 15 amino acids. CDR1 and CDR2 from the germline V gene are MGHRA and YSYEKL. Trimming took 5 bases from V and 5 from J, leaving 18 bases between them. CDR3 bases: TGCGCCAGCAGCACCGAGGGACATGGCAATACTGAAGCTTTCTTT. This codes for CASSTEGHGNTEAFF.

The chain carries TRBV6-5 and TRBJ1-5; possible D gene TRBD1, 5 bases. The CDR3 sequence is 14 residues long. Trimming pared 2 bases from V and 2 bases from J, leaving 7 bases between. Germline CDR1 MNHEY, CDR2 SVGAGI. Here the CDR3 reads CASSYQGGNQPQHF. CDR3 DNA: TGTGCCAGCAGTTACCAGGGTGGCAATCAGCCCCAGCATTTT.

The rearrangement uses TRBV30 and TRBJ2-2; TRBD1 matches 11 bases. Trimming took 6 bases from V and 6 from J; bases not matched to a gene: 9. The CDR3 contains 15 residues. Germline V gives CDR1 GTSNPN, CDR2 SVGIG (reference sequence). Here the CDR3 reads CACQPRDRGSGELFF. CDR3 DNA: TGTGCCTGCCAACCCCGGGACAGGGGGTCCGGGGAGCTGTTTTTT.

V and J are TRBV27 and TRBJ2-1, with TRBD2 matching 9 bases. Germline trimming cut 8 bases from V and 3 bases from J; bases unmatched to any gene: 5. Germline-derived CDR1 and CDR2 are MNHEY and SMNVEV (reference sequence). The CDR3 covers 14 residues. For the CDR3, the DNA is TGTGCCAGCTCGATAGCGGGAGACTACAATGAGCAGTTCTTC. Amino acid sequence: CASSIAGDYNEQFF.

V usage is TRBV29-1 and J usage is TRBJ1-5; 7 bases align to TRBD1. The junction had 5 bases not matched to a gene; V was cut back by 6 bases and J by 3 bases. This CDR3 region has 13 residues. Germline CDR1 reads SQVTM; CDR2 reads ANQGSEA. CDR3: CSVVTGNNQPQHF. The CDR3 bases are TGCAGCGTCGTGACAGGGAACAATCAGCCCCAGCATTTT. Combining the CDR3 with reference TRBV29-1 and TRBJ1-5 gives the whole variable domain SAVISQKPSRDICQRGTSLTIQCQVDSQVTMMFWYRQQPGQSLTLIATANQGSEATYESGFVIDKFPISRPNLTFSTLTVSNMSPEDSSIYLCSVVTGNNQPQHFGDGTRLSIL.

This sequence joins TRBV10-3 and TRBJ1-1; the match to TRBD1 covers 11 bases. V lost 10 bases, J lost 5 bases, and 6 bases stayed unmatched. CDR3 length equals 13 residues. The V gene's germline CDR1 is ENHRY and CDR2 SYGVKD. This CDR3 is CATRGTGGTEAFF. The CDR3 nucleotides are TGTGCCACGAGGGGGACAGGGGGAACTGAAGCTTTCTTT.

The gene calls are TRBV11-2 and TRBJ2-7, with TRBD2 matching over 8 bases. This CDR3 region has 17 residues. Germline CDR1 is SGHAT and CDR2 is FQNNGV. With 2 bases clipped from V and 4 bases from J, the junction kept 13 bases outside the gene matches. This CDR3 reads CASSLSGSSGSRYEQYF. The DNA for the CDR3 is TGTGCCAGCAGCTTAAGTGGGTCGAGCGGGAGTAGGTACGAGCAGTACTTC.

This clone occurred once. The V gene is TRBV3-1 (or the pseudogene TRBV3-2), the J gene TRBJ1-3, with 7 bases aligning to TRBD1. Losses at the gene ends were 3 bases for V and 3 bases for J; bases not matched to a gene: 5. From germline, CDR1 is LGHDT and CDR2 YNNKEL (reference sequence). The CDR3 loop spans 15 amino acids. The CDR3 bases are TGTGCCAGCAGCCACAGGGGGTCTGGTGGAAACACCATATATTTT. Its protein product is CASSHRGSGGNTIYF.

The chain combines TRBV24-1 with TRBJ2-1, with TRBD1 matching over 7 bases. The CDR3 totals 15 residues. Germline CDR1 is KGHDR and CDR2 is SFDVKD. V shed 9 bases, J shed 0 bases, and the junction held 7 bases outside the gene matches. The CDR3 reads CATSGRQGSYNEQFF. The CDR3 DNA is TGTGCCACCTCAGGGCGACAGGGCTCCTACAATGAGCAGTTCTTC.

This clone was counted ten times or more. This chain joins TRBV3-1 (or the pseudogene TRBV3-2) and TRBJ1-2; 7 positions match TRBD1. V lost 4 bases to trimming and J lost 0 bases; unmatched junction nucleotides: 5. Germline loops: CDR1 LGHDT, CDR2 YNNKEL (reference sequence). The CDR3 totals 15 residues. The CDR3 nucleotides are TGTGCCAGCAGCCTCTCACAGGGGACTAACTATGGCTACACCTTC. It specifies CASSLSQGTNYGYTF.

About this clone: The identical CDR3 is also encoded by other nucleotide sequences in the sample. This chain uses TRBV18 with TRBJ1-1; 9 bases are a match to TRBD1. Losses at the gene ends were 3 bases for V and 4 bases for J; bases not matched to a gene: 3. The CDR3 length is 14 residues. Germline V gene lookup returns CDR1 KGHSH and CDR2 LQKENI. The CDR3 spells CASSPGTGSTEAFF. CDR3 coding DNA: TGTGCCAGCTCACCCGGGACAGGGAGCACTGAAGCTTTCTTT.

The chain is built from TRBV10-3 and TRBJ1-4, with D possibly TRBD1 on 5 matching bases. The V gene lost 8 bases and the J gene lost 7 bases, with 14 bases spanning the gap. This CDR3 is built from 13 residues. Germline V gene data show CDR1 as ENHRY and CDR2 as SYGVKD. The DNA for the CDR3 is TGTGCCATCTCCCCGGGGGTAGGTGAAAAACTGTTTTTT. It codes for CAISPGVGEKLFF.

The chain carries TRBV28 and TRBJ1-2; D is undetermined. The germline CDR1 and CDR2 sequences are MDHEN and SYDVKM. The V and J ends lost 8 bases and 3 bases respectively, with 7 bases between them. The CDR3 contains 11 residues. CDR3 DNA: TGTGCCAGCTATCGTGACTATGGCTACACCTTC. Its protein is CASYRDYGYTF.